This T cell receptor beta chain is drawn from a study of STAT5B mutations in CD4+ large granular lymphocyte leukemia. V gave up 3 bases and J gave up 11 bases; unmatched junction bases: 9. The CDR3 spans 14 residues. Germline V lookup: CDR1 LNHNV, CDR2 YYDKDF (reference sequence). General observations from the study: Without putative leukemic clones, patient CD4-sorted repertoires remained more clonal than healthy CD4+ repertoires.

The table came from immunoSEQ multiplex PCR; TCRdb's copy has only in-frame clones and leaves some out. The sample lists tens of thousands of clones, approximately 82% occurring once. This clone was observed once. Its target is unknown. Sequenced sample: CD4+ T cells from blood buffy coats. The rearrangement links TRBV15 to TRBJ2-1; 8 bases line up with TRBD2. The sequence was obtained from a human donor in good health. The CDR3, as DNA: TGTGCCACCAGCAGGGACGGGGGGGCGGGTAAGCAGTTCTTC. This encodes CATSRDGGAGKQFF. Variable domain in full (rest from reference TRBV15 and TRBJ2-1): DAMVIQNPRYQVTQFGKPVTLSCSQTLNHNVMYWYQQKSSQAPKLLFHYYDKDFNNEADTPDNFQSRRPNTSFCFLDIRSPGLGDTAMYLCATSRDGGAGKQFFGPGTRLTVL.